This TCR beta chain was identified in a study of response to subunit inactivated influenza vaccine. TCRdb itself ran the RT-PCR reads through MiXCR, one entry per CDR3 protein. The table lists about 540,000 distinct CDR3 sequences, under 30% of them singletons. This clonotype was counted only a few times. The germline gives CDR1 LGHNA, CDR2 YNFKEQ. The ends lost 5 bases at V and 7 bases at J; junction bases unmatched: 10. The CDR3 covers 15 residues. These data were likewise used in another study, on T cells expressing NK-cell markers. In that study: The cDNA for TCR beta came from 5'RACE template switching with UMIs.

The V gene is TRBV4-2, the J gene TRBJ2-1; 8 bases map to TRBD1. Source: CD4+ T cells sorted from PBMCs, taken roughly 12 days after vaccination. The clonotype comes from a man over 45 who received an inactivated influenza vaccine. The CDR3 DNA follows: TGTGCCAGCAGCAAAGGACAGGGTGCCTCAAATGAGCAGTTCTTC. It codes for CASSKGQGASNEQFF.